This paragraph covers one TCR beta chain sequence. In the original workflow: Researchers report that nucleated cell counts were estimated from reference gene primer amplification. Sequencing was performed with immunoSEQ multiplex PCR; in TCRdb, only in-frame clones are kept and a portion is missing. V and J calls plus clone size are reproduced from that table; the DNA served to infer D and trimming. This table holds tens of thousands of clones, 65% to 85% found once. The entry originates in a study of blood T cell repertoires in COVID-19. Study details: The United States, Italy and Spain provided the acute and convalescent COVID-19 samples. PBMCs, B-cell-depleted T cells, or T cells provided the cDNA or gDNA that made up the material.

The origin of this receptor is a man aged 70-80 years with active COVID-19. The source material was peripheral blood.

The CDR3 reads CASSVAPGTGNEQFF. The CDR3 region has the DNA TGTGCCAGCAGCGTAGCCCCGGGAACGGGCAATGAGCAGTTCTTC. The J gene is TRBJ2-1, the V gene TRBV9, with D perhaps TRBD2 (5 bases). Trimming pared 0 bases from V and 6 bases from J, leaving 13 bases between. Germline V gives CDR1 SGDLS, CDR2 YYNGEE. The CDR3 totals 15 residues.